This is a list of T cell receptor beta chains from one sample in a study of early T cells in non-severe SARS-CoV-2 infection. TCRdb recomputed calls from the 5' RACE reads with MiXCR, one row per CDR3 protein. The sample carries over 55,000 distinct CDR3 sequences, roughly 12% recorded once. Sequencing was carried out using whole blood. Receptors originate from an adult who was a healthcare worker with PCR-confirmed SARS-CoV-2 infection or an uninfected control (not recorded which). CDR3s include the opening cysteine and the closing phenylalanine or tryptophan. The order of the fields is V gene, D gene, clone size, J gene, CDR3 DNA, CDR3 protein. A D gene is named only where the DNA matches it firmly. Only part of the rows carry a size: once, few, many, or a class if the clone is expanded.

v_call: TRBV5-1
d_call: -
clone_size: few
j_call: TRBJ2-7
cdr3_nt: TGCGCCAGCAGAAGAGGGTCAAGCTCCTACGAGCAGTACTTC
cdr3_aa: CASRRGSSSYEQYF

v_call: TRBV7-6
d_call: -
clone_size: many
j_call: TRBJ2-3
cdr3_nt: TGTGCCAGCAGCTTATCAGGACTCACAGATACGCAGTATTTT
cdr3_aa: CASSLSGLTDTQYF

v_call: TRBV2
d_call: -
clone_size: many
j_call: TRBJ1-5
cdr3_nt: TGTGCCAGCAGGCGGGGGGCAGAGGTGCATCAGCCCCAGCATTTT
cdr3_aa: CASRRGAEVHQPQHF

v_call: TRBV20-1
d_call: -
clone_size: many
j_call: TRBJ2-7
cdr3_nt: TGCAGTGCTGCGACAGGGAGGTCCTACGAGCAGTACTTC
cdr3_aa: CSAATGRSYEQYF

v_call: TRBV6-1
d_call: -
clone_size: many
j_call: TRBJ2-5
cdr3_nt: TGTGCCAGCAGTGATCAAGGCACCCAAGAGACCCAGTACTTC
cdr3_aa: CASSDQGTQETQYF

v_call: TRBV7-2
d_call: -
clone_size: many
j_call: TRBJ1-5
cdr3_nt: TGTGCCAGCAGCCCAGGGTCCGTTCAGCCCCAGCATTTT
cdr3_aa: CASSPGSVQPQHF

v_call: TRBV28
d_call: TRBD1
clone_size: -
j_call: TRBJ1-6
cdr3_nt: TGTGCCAGCAGTTGGGACAGGGACCATTCACCCCTCCACTTT
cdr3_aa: CASSWDRDHSPLHF

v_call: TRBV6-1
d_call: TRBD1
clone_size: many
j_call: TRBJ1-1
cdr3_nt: TGTGCCAGCAGTGTCGCGACAGGGGGAAATTCTGAAGCTTTCTTT
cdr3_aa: CASSVATGGNSEAFF

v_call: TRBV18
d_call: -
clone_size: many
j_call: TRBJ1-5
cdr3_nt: TGTGCCAGCTCAACAGGGACGGAGAATAGCAATCAGCCCCAGCATTTT
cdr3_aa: CASSTGTENSNQPQHF

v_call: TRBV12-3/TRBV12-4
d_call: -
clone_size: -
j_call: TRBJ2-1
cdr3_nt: TGTGCCAGCAGTACTTTGGACATAGACAATGAGCAGTTCTTC
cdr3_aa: CASSTLDIDNEQFF

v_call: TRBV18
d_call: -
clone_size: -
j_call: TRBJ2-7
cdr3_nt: TGTGCCAGCTCACCCTCGCTGACTAGTCTGGTCGAGCAGTACTTC
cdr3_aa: CASSPSLTSLVEQYF

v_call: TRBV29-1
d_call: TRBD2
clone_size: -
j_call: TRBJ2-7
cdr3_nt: TGCAGCGTTGTACTAGCGGGAACCGTCGGGTACGAGCAGTACTTC
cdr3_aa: CSVVLAGTVGYEQYF

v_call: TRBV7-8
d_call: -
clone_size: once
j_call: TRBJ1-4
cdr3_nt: TGTGCCAGCAGCTATGACAGTGCAACTAATGAAAAACTGTTTTTT
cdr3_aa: CASSYDSATNEKLFF

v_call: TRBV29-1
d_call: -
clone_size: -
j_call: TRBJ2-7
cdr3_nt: TGCAGCGTCGTTGCTAGCAGGACCTACGAGCAGTACTTC
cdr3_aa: CSVVASRTYEQYF

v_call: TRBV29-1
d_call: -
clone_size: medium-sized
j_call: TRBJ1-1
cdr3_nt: TGCAGCGTTAAAAACACTGAAGCTTTCTTT
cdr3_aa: CSVKNTEAFF

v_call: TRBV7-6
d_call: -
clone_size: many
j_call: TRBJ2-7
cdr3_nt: TGTGCCAGCAGCTTAGGTTCAGCAGCCTACGAGCAGTACTTC
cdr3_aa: CASSLGSAAYEQYF

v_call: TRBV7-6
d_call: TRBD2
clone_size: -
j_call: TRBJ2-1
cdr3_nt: TGTGCCAGCAGCTTATTTTCTGGGACTAGCGGATACAATGAGCAGTTCTTC
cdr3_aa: CASSLFSGTSGYNEQFF

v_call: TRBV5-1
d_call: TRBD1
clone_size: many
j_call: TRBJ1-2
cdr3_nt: TGCGCCAGCAGCTCCGGGACAGTGGGATATGGCTACACCTTC
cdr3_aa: CASSSGTVGYGYTF

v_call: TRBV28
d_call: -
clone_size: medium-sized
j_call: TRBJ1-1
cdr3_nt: TGTGCCAGCAGTTTACAGCGGGTGGGGACTGAAGCTTTCTTT
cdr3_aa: CASSLQRVGTEAFF

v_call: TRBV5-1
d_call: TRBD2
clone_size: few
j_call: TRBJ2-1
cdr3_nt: TGCGCCAGCAGCTTGGCTAGCGGGAGAAATGAGCAGTTCTTC
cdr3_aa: CASSLASGRNEQFF

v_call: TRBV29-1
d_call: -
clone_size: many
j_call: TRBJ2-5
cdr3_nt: TGCAGCGTTGGTGGAGGAAACCAAGAGACCCAGTACTTC
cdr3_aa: CSVGGGNQETQYF

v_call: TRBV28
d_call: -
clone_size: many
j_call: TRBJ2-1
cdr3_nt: TGTGCCAGCAGTTTACTAGCTACCATCAATGAGCAGTTCTTC
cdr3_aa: CASSLLATINEQFF

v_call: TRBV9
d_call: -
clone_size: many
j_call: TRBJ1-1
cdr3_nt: TGTGCCAGCAGCGTAGTTTCAATCGTCGCCTTTATGCGGGCTGAAGCTTTCTTT
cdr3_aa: CASSVVSIVAFMRAEAFF

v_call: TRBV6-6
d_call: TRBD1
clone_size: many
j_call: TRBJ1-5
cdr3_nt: TGTGCCAGTAAGACGGGACAGCCTAGCAATCAGCCCCAGCATTTT
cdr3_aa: CASKTGQPSNQPQHF

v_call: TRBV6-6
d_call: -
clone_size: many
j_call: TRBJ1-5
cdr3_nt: TGTGCCAGCAGGAGCCCTAGGGACCTTAGCAATCAGCCCCAGCATTTT
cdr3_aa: CASRSPRDLSNQPQHF

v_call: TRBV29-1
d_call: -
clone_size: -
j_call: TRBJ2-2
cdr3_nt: TGCAGCGTTGTTGCGACGACGGGGGAGCTGTTTTTT
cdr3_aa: CSVVATTGELFF

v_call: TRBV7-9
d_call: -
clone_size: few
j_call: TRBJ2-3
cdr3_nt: TGTGCCAGCAGCTCCCGGGACACAGCCACAGATACGCAGTATTTT
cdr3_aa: CASSSRDTATDTQYF

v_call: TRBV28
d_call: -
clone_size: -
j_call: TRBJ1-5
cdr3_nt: TGTGCCAGCACCCGACAGAGCAATCAGCCCCAGCATTTT
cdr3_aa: CASTRQSNQPQHF

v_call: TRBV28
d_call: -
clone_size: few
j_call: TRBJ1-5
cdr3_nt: TGTGCCAGCAGGATTCTTAATCAGCCCCAGCATTTT
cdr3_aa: CASRILNQPQHF

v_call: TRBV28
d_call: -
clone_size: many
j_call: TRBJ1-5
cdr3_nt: TGTGCCACTTCGGGACGGCTCCAAAATCAGCCCCAGCATTTT
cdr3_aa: CATSGRLQNQPQHF

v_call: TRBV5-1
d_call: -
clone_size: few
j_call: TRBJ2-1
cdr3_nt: TGCGCCAGCAGCTTGGGGGGGAACCCCTACAATGAGCAGTTCTTC
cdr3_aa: CASSLGGNPYNEQFF

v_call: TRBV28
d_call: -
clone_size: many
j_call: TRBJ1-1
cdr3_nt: TGTGCCAGCAGTCCACCGGGACGGACGAACACTGAAGCTTTCTTT
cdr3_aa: CASSPPGRTNTEAFF

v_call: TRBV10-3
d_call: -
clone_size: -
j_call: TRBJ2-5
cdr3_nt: TGTGCCATCAGTGAGGGACTTCAAGAAGAGACCCAGTACTTC
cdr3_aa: CAISEGLQEETQYF

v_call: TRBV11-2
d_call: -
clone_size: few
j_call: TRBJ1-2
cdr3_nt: TGTGCCAGCAGCTTAGGGCGCGCTTACACCTTC
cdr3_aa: CASSLGRAYTF

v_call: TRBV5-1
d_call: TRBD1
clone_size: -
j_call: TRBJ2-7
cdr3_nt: TGCGCCAGCAGCTTGGAAGGGGACAGGTGGGTTGAGCAGTACTTC
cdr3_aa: CASSLEGDRWVEQYF

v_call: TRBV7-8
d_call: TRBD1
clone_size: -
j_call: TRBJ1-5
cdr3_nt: TGTGCCAGCAGTATGGGGACAGGGGTTGGCCAGCCCCAGCATTTT
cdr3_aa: CASSMGTGVGQPQHF

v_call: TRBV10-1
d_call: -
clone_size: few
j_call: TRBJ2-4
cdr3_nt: TGCGCCAGGGCCGATTGGGCTTTCCGGGCCAAAAACATTCAGTACTTC
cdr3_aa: CARADWAFRAKNIQYF

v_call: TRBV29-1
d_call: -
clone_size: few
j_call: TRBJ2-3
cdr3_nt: TGCAGCGTTGGAAGCGGGCGAGATACGCAGTATTTT
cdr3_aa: CSVGSGRDTQYF

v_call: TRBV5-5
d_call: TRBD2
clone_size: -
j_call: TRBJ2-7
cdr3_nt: TGTGCCAGCAGCTTAGGACTAGCGGGGATCTACGAGCAGTACTTC
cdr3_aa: CASSLGLAGIYEQYF

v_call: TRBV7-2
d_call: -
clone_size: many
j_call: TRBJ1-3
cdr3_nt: TGTGCCAGCAGCTTAGCCCTGGGAGGATATGGCTCTGGAAACACCATATATTTT
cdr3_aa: CASSLALGGYGSGNTIYF

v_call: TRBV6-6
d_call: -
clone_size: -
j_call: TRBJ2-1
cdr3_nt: TGTGCCAGCAGGTCCTCCTTTAGCGTTAGCTCCTACAATGAGCAGTTCTTC
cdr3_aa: CASRSSFSVSSYNEQFF

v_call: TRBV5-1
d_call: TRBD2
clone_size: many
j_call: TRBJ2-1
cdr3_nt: TGCGCCAGCAGCTCTCAACCTAGGACTAGCCCTAAGAGCTCCTACAATGAGCAGTTCTTC
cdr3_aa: CASSSQPRTSPKSSYNEQFF

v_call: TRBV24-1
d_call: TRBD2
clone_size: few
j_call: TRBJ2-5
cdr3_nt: TGTGCCACCAGCCACCCCGTAGCGGGAGGGCCGGAGACCCAGTACTTC
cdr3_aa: CATSHPVAGGPETQYF

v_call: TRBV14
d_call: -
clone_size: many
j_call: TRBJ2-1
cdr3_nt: TGTGCCAGCAGCCAAGTTGGGCCGTACAATGAGCAGTTCTTC
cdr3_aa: CASSQVGPYNEQFF

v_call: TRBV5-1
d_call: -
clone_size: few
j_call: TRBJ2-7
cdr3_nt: TGCGCCAGCAGCCTGGGACTGACCTACGAGCAGTACTTC
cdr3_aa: CASSLGLTYEQYF

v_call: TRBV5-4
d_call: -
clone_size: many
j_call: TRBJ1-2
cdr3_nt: TGTGCCAGCAGCTCCCTGGGTGCGGGCTATGGCTACACCTTC
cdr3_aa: CASSSLGAGYGYTF

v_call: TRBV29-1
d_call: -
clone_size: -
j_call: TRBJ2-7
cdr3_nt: TGCAGCGTTGGGTCCTACGAGCAGTACTTC
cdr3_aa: CSVGSYEQYF

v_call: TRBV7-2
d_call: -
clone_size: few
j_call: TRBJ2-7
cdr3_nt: TGTGCCAGCACCCTGGGGTCAACTATAGCCTACGAGCAGTACTTC
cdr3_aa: CASTLGSTIAYEQYF